The subject of this entry is one TCR beta chain. The data belong to a study of blood T cell repertoires in COVID-19. Study-level background: Sites in the United States, Italy and Spain provided acute and convalescent COVID-19 samples. PBMCs, B-cell-depleted T cells, or T cells provided the cDNA or gDNA that made up the material.

Source study methods: Researchers report that nucleated cell counts were estimated from reference gene primer amplification. This table comes from immunoSEQ multiplex PCR, and its TCRdb copy is limited to in-frame clones, with some not included. V, J and clone size were drawn from that table, and D and trimming were deduced from the DNA. Of around 60,000 clones listed, roughly four fifths are singletons. This CDR3 spans 14 amino acids. V lost 3 bases, J lost 8 bases, and 5 bases stayed unmatched. CDR1 and CDR2 from the germline V gene are SGHDN and FVKESK. This rearrangement joins TRBV14 to TRBJ2-1, with 9 bases fitting TRBD1. The origin of this receptor is a man at least 80 years old with acute or convalescent COVID-19. The sequenced sample consisted of peripheral blood. Here the CDR3 DNA reads TGTGCCAGCAGCCAGGACAGGGGTTGGGATGAGCAGTTCTTC. Its translation is CASSQDRGWDEQFF.